The 29 T cell receptor beta chains reported below all come from one sample, sequenced in a study of blood T cell repertoires in COVID-19. The assay was immunoSEQ multiplex PCR, and TCRdb's table has in-frame clones only and misses some. The data hold about 170,000 clones, with approximately 80% observed a single time. Sequences were obtained from peripheral blood. Receptors were obtained from a woman aged 70-85 years with COVID-19, enrolled during active disease.

The rearrangement joins TRBV9 to TRBJ1-1; maybe TRBD1 (6 bases). The germline V gene encodes CDR1 SGDLS and CDR2 YYNGEE. The CDR3 contains 15 residues. Trimming cost V 3 bases and J 0 bases, with 12 bases left between them. The CDR3 coding sequence is TGTGCCAGCAGCGCTCCCGGGACACTGAACACTGAAGCTTTCTTT. Translated, it gives CASSAPGTLNTEAFF.

This clone came up a few times. The rearrangement links TRBV5-6 to TRBJ1-1; D gene unclear. V shed 4 bases and J shed 8 bases, with 12 bases lying between them. Germline-derived CDR1 and CDR2 are SGHDT and YYEEEE. This CDR3 spans 12 amino acids. CDR3 nucleotides: TGTGCCAGCAGCAACGGCGGGCGGGAAGCTTTCTTT. Translation: CASSNGGREAFF.

This chain connects TRBV24-1 to TRBJ1-4; D remains ambiguous. This CDR3 comprises 15 residues. Trimming left V 2 bases short and J 3 bases short, with 9 bases between. Germline CDR1 and CDR2: KGHDR and SFDVKD. As DNA, the CDR3 is TGTGCCACCAGTGATTCTCAGAAATCTAATGAAAAACTGTTTTTT. It translates to CATSDSQKSNEKLFF.

The chain couples TRBV19 to TRBJ1-4; a weak D match, TRBD1 (5 bases). The CDR3 is 13 residues long. The V end was cut by 4 bases, the J end by 2 bases, with 5 bases between. From germline, CDR1 is LNHDA and CDR2 SQIVND (reference sequence). This chain's CDR3 is CASSTGTNEKLFF. For the CDR3, the DNA is TGTGCCAGTAGTACAGGGACTAATGAAAAACTGTTTTTT. Looking up the rest from reference TRBV19 and TRBJ1-4 gives the full variable domain: DGGITQSPKYLFRKEGQNVTLSCEQNLNHDAMYWYRQDPGQGLRLIYYSQIVNDFQKGDIAEGYSVSREKKESFPLTVTSAQKNPTAFYLCASSTGTNEKLFFGSGTQLSVL.

V gene TRBV3-1 (or the pseudogene TRBV3-2) combines with J gene TRBJ1-5; TRBD1 might be the D (5 bases). Germline CDR1 reads LGHDT; CDR2 reads YNNKEL (reference sequence). The V end was cut by 0 bases, the J end by 9 bases, with 18 bases between. The CDR3 is made up of 16 amino acids. The CDR3 DNA sequence: TGTGCCAGCAGCCAAGACGGTGTGGGGGGTTCGCGGCCCCAGCATTTT. Translated, it gives CASSQDGVGGSRPQHF.

This chain joins TRBV6-6 and TRBJ2-7, with D hard to call. Trimming removed 6 bases from V and 2 bases from J, with 8 bases in between. Germline lookup yields CDR1 MNHNY and CDR2 SVGAGI (reference sequence). The CDR3 loop spans 12 amino acids. CDR3 in amino acids: CASSPSPYEQYF. The CDR3 DNA is TGTGCCAGCAGCCCCTCCCCCTACGAGCAGTACTTC.

This clone showed up just once. J is TRBJ2-5 and V is TRBV6-5, with 7 bases lining up with TRBD2. Trimming removed 7 bases from V and 0 bases from J; junction bases left unmatched: 5. The CDR3 contains 14 residues. The V gene's germline CDR1 is MNHEY and CDR2 SVGAGI. CDR3 coding DNA: TGTGCCAGCAACCCTAGCGGACACCAAGAGACCCAGTACTTC. This codes for CASNPSGHQETQYF.

This clone has more than one count but fewer than ten. The chain couples TRBV9 to TRBJ1-6; 8 nucleotides agree with TRBD1. The germline gives CDR1 SGDLS, CDR2 YYNGEE. The CDR3 runs to 14 residues. Trimming cost V 3 bases and J 10 bases; bases outside gene matches: 6. The chain's CDR3 is CASSEDRAGSPLHF. The CDR3 nucleotides are TGTGCCAGCAGCGAGGACAGGGCGGGATCACCCCTCCACTTT.

The table lists this clone with a few counts. The chain is built from TRBV9 and TRBJ1-6; TRBD1 matches 9 bases. Germline V gene sequence: CDR1 SGDLS, CDR2 YYNGEE. This CDR3 has 15 residues. With 4 bases clipped from V and 5 bases from J, the junction kept 4 bases outside the gene matches. The CDR3 here is CASSSRDRDNSPLHF. CDR3 coding DNA: TGTGCCAGCAGCTCCCGGGACAGGGATAATTCACCCCTCCACTTT.

This rearrangement joins TRBV4-1 to TRBJ1-1; D unresolved. V lost 0 bases and J 11 bases, leaving 13 bases between the germline ends. The V gene's germline CDR1 is MGHRA and CDR2 YSYEKL. This CDR3 has 13 residues. CDR3 amino acids: CASSQDREFGAFF. Here the CDR3 DNA reads TGCGCCAGCAGCCAAGATCGAGAGTTTGGTGCTTTCTTT.

This chain links TRBV19 with TRBJ1-3; D unresolved. The CDR3 is 13 amino acids. Trimming left V 6 bases short and J 4 bases short, with 10 bases between. CDR1 and CDR2 (germline): LNHDA, SQIVND (reference sequence). The CDR3 sequence: CASSNEAGNTIYF. The DNA for the CDR3 is TGTGCCAGTAGCAACGAGGCGGGAAACACCATATATTTT.

This chain connects TRBV9 to TRBJ1-3, with D perhaps matching TRBD1 (5 bases). The CDR3 covers 15 residues. V shed 3 bases and J shed 3 bases, with 13 bases lying between them. CDR1 and CDR2 from the germline V gene are SGDLS and YYNGEE. CDR3 DNA: TGTGCCAGCAGCGCGGGGGGGTTTAGTGGAAACACCATATATTTT. It translates to CASSAGGFSGNTIYF.

The V and J genes are TRBV27 and TRBJ2-7, with D unclear. The CDR3 has 11 amino acids. V dropped 4 bases and J dropped 2 bases, with 3 bases sitting between them. Per germline, CDR1 MNHEY and CDR2 SMNVEV (reference sequence). CDR3 protein: CASSSTYEQYF. CDR3 coding DNA: TGTGCCAGCAGTTCAACCTACGAGCAGTACTTC.

This chain links TRBV28 with TRBJ2-7; TRBD1 agrees at 7 bases. With 4 bases clipped from V and 9 bases from J, the junction kept 15 bases outside the gene matches. Germline CDR1 is MDHEN and CDR2 is SYDVKM. CDR3 length: 15 residues. The CDR3 bases are TGTGCCAGCAGTTCCCCGGCAGGGGGTTCCGGAGGGCAGTACTTC. It encodes CASSSPAGGSGGQYF.

This chain joins TRBV2 and TRBJ1-2, with D perhaps matching TRBD1 (5 bases). The germline gives CDR1 SNHLY, CDR2 FYNNEI. Trimming took off 6 bases at V and 1 base at J, with 15 bases between the two ends. The CDR3 covers 15 residues. The CDR3, as DNA: TGTGCCAGCAGGAAACTTGACAGTTTTAACTATGGCTACACCTTC. Protein sequence: CASRKLDSFNYGYTF.

The chain links TRBV6-1 to TRBJ1-2, with a tentative D call TRBD1 (5 bases). This CDR3 has 13 amino acids. The ends were cut back, 0 bases at V and 8 bases at J, with 10 bases in the middle. Germline V gene sequence: CDR1 MNHNS, CDR2 SASEGT. CDR3 protein: CASSEAPGHGYTF. CDR3 bases: TGTGCCAGCAGTGAAGCGCCAGGGCACGGCTACACCTTC.

This clone was seen once. This rearrangement joins TRBV24-1 to TRBJ1-1, with 7 positions matching TRBD1. With 4 bases clipped from V and 4 bases from J, the junction kept 5 bases outside the gene matches. Germline V gene data show CDR1 as KGHDR and CDR2 as SFDVKD. CDR3 size: 14 residues. CDR3 nucleotide sequence: TGTGCCACCAGTGACAACAGGGGTGCCACTGAAGCTTTCTTT. Amino acid sequence: CATSDNRGATEAFF.

The V call is TRBV18, the J call TRBJ2-7, with 8 positions matching TRBD1. Unmatched junction bases numbered 14, after V lost 5 bases and J lost 5 bases. CDR3 size: 16 residues. CDR1 is KGHSH, CDR2 LQKENI, per germline. The CDR3 nucleotides read TGTGCCAGCTCATCACAGCTAGAGACAGGGGTTGACGAGCAGTACTTC. Amino acids: CASSSQLETGVDEQYF.

Concerning this clone: The sample holds other DNA sequences that translate to the same CDR3. This CDR3 reads CASSRTGNQPQHF. The CDR3 coding sequence is TGTGCCAGCAGTCGGACAGGGAATCAGCCCCAGCATTTT. This chain uses TRBV6-5 with TRBJ1-5; TRBD1 agrees at 8 bases. The CDR3 is made up of 13 amino acids. CDR1 is MNHEY, CDR2 SVGAGI, per germline. Trimming at V came to 5 bases and at J to 4 bases, leaving 1 base not matched to a gene.

The V and J genes are TRBV5-1 and TRBJ2-2; 8 bases are a match to TRBD2. Germline trimming cut 5 bases from V and 7 bases from J; bases unmatched to any gene: 10. From germline, CDR1 is SGHRS and CDR2 YFSETQ. The CDR3 sequence is 15 residues long. The DNA of the CDR3 is TGCGCCAGCAGAATGGGACTAGTTAAGGGCGGGGAGCTGTTTTTT. Its protein is CASRMGLVKGGELFF.

This sequence joins TRBV1 and TRBJ2-7; TRBD2 is taken as the D call from the table, unchecked against the DNA. TRBV1 is a pseudogene locus. This CDR3 region has 14 residues. The CDR3 DNA sequence: TGCACCAGCAGCCTAGGAGGGGCGACCTACGAGCAGTACTTC. This translates into CTSSLGGATYEQYF.

The chain recombines TRBV6-5 with TRBJ2-5; maybe TRBD2 (5 bases). The germline gives CDR1 MNHEY, CDR2 SVGAGI. The V and J ends lost 0 bases and 2 bases respectively, with 10 bases between them. This CDR3 has 15 amino acids. The CDR3 sequence: CASSYSRAVQETQYF. CDR3 in DNA: TGTGCCAGCAGTTACTCTCGAGCGGTGCAAGAGACCCAGTACTTC.

This clone occurred once. The chain couples TRBV19 to TRBJ1-2; D may be TRBD1 (6 bases). This CDR3 spans 16 amino acids. The V gene lost 7 bases and the J gene lost 8 bases, with 26 bases spanning the gap. Germline values: CDR1 LNHDA, CDR2 SQIVND (reference sequence). CDR3 region: CASTSVYVQGRDGYTF. The CDR3 bases are TGTGCCAGTACAAGTGTATACGTACAGGGAAGGGACGGCTACACCTTC.

This clone was picked up a small number of times. The CDR3 DNA is TGTGCCAGCAGCTTGCCGTCAGGGTTTGGCGGCTACACCTTC. The encoded protein is CASSLPSGFGGYTF. The J gene is TRBJ1-2, the V gene TRBV5-6; perhaps TRBD1 as D (5 bases). The CDR3 has 14 amino acids. Germline-derived CDR1 and CDR2 are SGHDT and YYEEEE. V was cut by 1 base and J by 8 bases, with 15 bases left in between.

The CDR3 nucleotides are TGTGCCTGGAATCCGGCAGGGGAGGGGGAGCTGTTTTTT. Amino acid sequence: CAWNPAGEGELFF. The chain is built from TRBV30 and TRBJ2-2, with a weak D call TRBD1 (6 bases). This CDR3 region has 13 residues. The V gene's germline CDR1 is GTSNPN and CDR2 SVGIG (reference sequence). The V end lost 4 bases, the J end lost 8 bases, and 14 bases lay between the germline ends.

V usage is TRBV28 and J usage is TRBJ1-1; tentative D call: TRBD1 (5 bases). V was pared by 9 bases and J by 3 bases, with 17 bases between. Germline V CDR1 and CDR2: MDHEN, SYDVKM. The CDR3 contains 14 residues. Written as DNA, the CDR3 is TGTGCCAGTCAAAGGGCAGGGCAGCACACTGAAGCTTTCTTT. It yields the protein CASQRAGQHTEAFF.

This chain uses TRBV28 with TRBJ1-3; TRBD1 matches at 7 bases. V trimming: 4 bases; J trimming: 0 bases; junction bases outside the gene matches: 9. Germline V lookup: CDR1 MDHEN, CDR2 SYDVKM. The CDR3 has 17 residues. CDR3 amino acids: CASSYGQGVYSGNTIYF. For the CDR3, the DNA is TGTGCCAGCAGTTACGGGCAGGGGGTATACTCTGGAAACACCATATATTTT.

This sequence joins TRBV12-3 or TRBV12-4 and TRBJ2-3; 9 bases are a match to TRBD1. The CDR3 length is 13 residues. J lost 4 bases, V lost 4 bases, and 0 bases had no gene match. The CDR3 bases are TGTGCCAGCAGTTGGACAGGGGCAGATACGCAGTATTTT. This gives the protein CASSWTGADTQYF.

The chain recombines TRBV28 with TRBJ1-2; 8 positions match TRBD1. The CDR3 runs to 14 residues. After removal of 6 bases from V and 4 bases from J, the junction contained 7 bases not matched to a gene. The germline V gene has CDR1 MDHEN and CDR2 SYDVKM. In nucleotides, the CDR3 is TGTGCCAGCAGCTCCGGGACAGGTCTCTATGGCTACACCTTC. Translation: CASSSGTGLYGYTF.